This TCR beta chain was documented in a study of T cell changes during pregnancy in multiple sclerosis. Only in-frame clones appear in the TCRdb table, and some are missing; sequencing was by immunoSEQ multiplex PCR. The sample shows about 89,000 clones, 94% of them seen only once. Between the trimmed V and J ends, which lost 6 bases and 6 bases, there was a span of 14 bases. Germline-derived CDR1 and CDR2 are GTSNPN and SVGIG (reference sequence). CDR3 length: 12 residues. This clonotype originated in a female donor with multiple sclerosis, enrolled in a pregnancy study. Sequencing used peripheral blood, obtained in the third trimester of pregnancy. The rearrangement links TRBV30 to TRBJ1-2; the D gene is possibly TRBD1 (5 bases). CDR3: CACNRSPHGYTF. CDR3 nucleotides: TGTGCCTGTAACAGGTCCCCACATGGCTACACCTTC.